This T cell receptor beta chain is drawn from a study of cytomegalovirus exposure and HLA in healthy donors. CDR3 length equals 14 residues. The germline V gene has CDR1 SGHVS and CDR2 FQNEAQ. The junction had 2 bases not matched to a gene; V was cut back by 3 bases and J by 4 bases. The PCR ran on 60 Vbeta and 13 Jbeta primers. Produced via immunoSEQ multiplex PCR; TCRdb's table is partial and in-frame only. The profile covers some 120,000 clones, with roughly 79% appearing a single time and 3.5% to 4.5% taken by the ten largest. What was sequenced was PBMCs. V and J are TRBV7-8 and TRBJ2-3; 9 bases match TRBD2. The TCR comes from a woman aged 30 to 39 in good health and CMV-seronegative. DNA of the CDR3: TGTGCCAGCAGCTTTAGCGGGAGATCAGATACGCAGTATTTT. Amino acids: CASSFSGRSDTQYF.